A selection of T cell receptor beta chains follows, all from one sample in a study of blood T cell repertoires in COVID-19. Assay: immunoSEQ multiplex PCR; the TCRdb copy retains only in-frame clones and omits some. The data show 250,000 to 300,000 clones, approximately 85% seen once. The sequencing input was PBMCs or T cells enriched from blood (not recorded which). The receptors were sampled from a woman aged 45-65 years who had recovered from COVID-19. Both conserved end residues are part of each CDR3. A D gene is named only where the DNA matches it firmly. Size is omitted from some rows. Given values are once, few, many or a class for expanded clones.

>.|13|.|TRBV5-6|TRBJ1-2
TGTGCCAGCAGCTTAATCGGACAGCATGGCTACACCTTC
CASSLIGQHGYTF
>.|16|.|TRBV28|TRBJ1-2
TGTGCCAGCAGTATGGGCCGGACAGCAGCTAACTATGGCTACACCTTC
CASSMGRTAANYGYTF
>.|14|.|TRBV6-6|TRBJ2-2
TGTGCCAGCAGTTGGCAGGGGCGCACCGGGGAGCTGTTTTTT
CASSWQGRTGELFF
>.|15|.|TRBV3-1/TRBV3-2|TRBJ2-1
TGTGCCAGCAGCCAAGTTCGACTAGTTAACAATGAGCAGTTCTTC
CASSQVRLVNNEQFF
>.|16|TRBD1|TRBV6-5|TRBJ2-3
TGTGCCAGCAGTTCCTACACAGGGGGCAGCACAGATACGCAGTATTTT
CASSSYTGGSTDTQYF
>.|14|TRBD1|TRBV28|TRBJ1-2
TGTGCCAGCGAGGCTCTCAGGGGGCTTCGGGGCTACACCTTC
CASEALRGLRGYTF
>.|13|TRBD2|TRBV10-3|TRBJ2-1
TGTGCCAATCAGCGGGAGGGAGGCTATGAGCAGTTCTTC
CANQREGGYEQFF
>once|13|TRBD1|TRBV6-5|TRBJ1-1
TGTGCCAGCGGGGGGACAGAGAACACTGAAGCTTTCTTT
CASGGTENTEAFF
>.|13|TRBD1|TRBV28|TRBJ1-2
TGTGCCAGCAGGCGGGACAGGGCATATGGCTACACCTTC
CASRRDRAYGYTF
>.|11|.|TRBV6-5|TRBJ1-3
TGTGCCAGCAGTTACCAAGCTTCCATATATTTT
CASSYQASIYF
>.|17|TRBD2|TRBV4-2|TRBJ2-1
TGTGCCAGCAGCTCGCGGGGACTAGCGGGAGTATGGAATGAGCAGTTCTTC
CASSSRGLAGVWNEQFF
>.|14|.|TRBV19|TRBJ1-2
TGTGCCAGTAATGGTCTCGGGGGACTCTATGGCTACACCTTC
CASNGLGGLYGYTF
>.|14|.|TRBV3-1/TRBV3-2|TRBJ2-7
TGTGCCAGCAGCCAAGATCCCCTCTCCTACGAGCAGTACTTC
CASSQDPLSYEQYF
>.|14|TRBD1|TRBV6-4|TRBJ1-2
TGTGCCAGCAGTAGACAGGGGGGTACCGGAAGCTACACCTTC
CASSRQGGTGSYTF
>.|18|TRBD2|TRBV11-2|TRBJ2-3
TGTGCCAGCAGCTTATGGGCGGGAGGAGAGCCTAGCACAGATACGCAGTATTTT
CASSLWAGGEPSTDTQYF
>once|15|TRBD2|TRBV5-4|TRBJ2-7
TGTGCCAGCAGCTTCCTCAGCGGGAACATCTACGAGCAGTACTTC
CASSFLSGNIYEQYF
>.|14|TRBD1|TRBV28|TRBJ1-2
TGTGCCAGCAGTCCCCGGACAGGAGACTATGGCTACACCTTC
CASSPRTGDYGYTF
>few|14|.|TRBV3-1/TRBV3-2|TRBJ2-5
TGTGCCAGCAGCCAACGGACTACTCGAGAGACCCAGTACTTC
CASSQRTTRETQYF
>.|13|.|TRBV6-5|TRBJ2-7
TGTGCCAGCAGGAACAGAAACTCCTACGAGCAGTACTTC
CASRNRNSYEQYF
>.|12|.|TRBV7-8|TRBJ2-7
TGTGCCAGCAGCTTTTCAACAGGGCTGCAGTACTTC
CASSFSTGLQYF
>.|15|.|TRBV5-1|TRBJ2-1
TGCGCCAGCAGCTTGGCCCAGGGGCCCCACAATGAGCAGTTCTTC
CASSLAQGPHNEQFF
>.|15|.|TRBV6-5|TRBJ1-2
TGTGCCAGCAGTTACGATCTTAGCCTGAACTATGGCTACACCTTC
CASSYDLSLNYGYTF
>.|14|.|TRBV6-1|TRBJ1-4
TGTGCCAGCAGTGAATGGGGGGGGGTTGAAAAACTGTTTTTT
CASSEWGGVEKLFF
>.|13|TRBD1|TRBV29-1|TRBJ2-7
TGCAGCGTTGTAGGGACAGGCGAGCGCGAGCAGTACTTC
CSVVGTGEREQYF
>once|15|TRBD1|TRBV7-9|TRBJ2-7
TGTGCCAGCAGCCCGGGACAGGGAACCTCCTACGAGCAGTACTTC
CASSPGQGTSYEQYF
>.|17|.|TRBV21-1|TRBJ1-2
TGTGCCAGCAGCACCCACGAAGGACAGCGGTTTAACTATGGCTACACCTTC
CASSTHEGQRFNYGYTF
>.|14|TRBD1|TRBV28|TRBJ2-2
TGTGCCAGCAGGGGACAGGGGGCCAGAGGGGAGCTGTTTTTT
CASRGQGARGELFF
>.|20|TRBD2|TRBV5-1|TRBJ2-3
TGCGCCAGCAGCTTCCGGGACGGGGGGACTAGCGGGGCTAGCACAGATACGCAGTATTTT
CASSFRDGGTSGASTDTQYF
>.|15|.|TRBV5-1|TRBJ2-7
TGCGCCAGCAGCTTGGGCCAGGGGATTGGGTACGAGCAGTACTTC
CASSLGQGIGYEQYF